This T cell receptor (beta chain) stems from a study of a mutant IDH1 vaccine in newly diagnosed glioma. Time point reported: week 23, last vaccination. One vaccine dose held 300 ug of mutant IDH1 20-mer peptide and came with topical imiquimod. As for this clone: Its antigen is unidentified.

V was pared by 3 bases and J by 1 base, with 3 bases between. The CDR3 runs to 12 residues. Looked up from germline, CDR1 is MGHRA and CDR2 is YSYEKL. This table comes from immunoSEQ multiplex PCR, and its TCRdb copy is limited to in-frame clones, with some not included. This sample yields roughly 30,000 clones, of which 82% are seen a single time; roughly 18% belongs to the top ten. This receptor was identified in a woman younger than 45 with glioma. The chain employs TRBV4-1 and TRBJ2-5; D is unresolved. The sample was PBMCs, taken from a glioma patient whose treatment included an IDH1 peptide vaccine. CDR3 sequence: CASSHPQETQYF. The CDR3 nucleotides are TGCGCCAGCAGCCACCCCCAAGAGACCCAGTACTTC.